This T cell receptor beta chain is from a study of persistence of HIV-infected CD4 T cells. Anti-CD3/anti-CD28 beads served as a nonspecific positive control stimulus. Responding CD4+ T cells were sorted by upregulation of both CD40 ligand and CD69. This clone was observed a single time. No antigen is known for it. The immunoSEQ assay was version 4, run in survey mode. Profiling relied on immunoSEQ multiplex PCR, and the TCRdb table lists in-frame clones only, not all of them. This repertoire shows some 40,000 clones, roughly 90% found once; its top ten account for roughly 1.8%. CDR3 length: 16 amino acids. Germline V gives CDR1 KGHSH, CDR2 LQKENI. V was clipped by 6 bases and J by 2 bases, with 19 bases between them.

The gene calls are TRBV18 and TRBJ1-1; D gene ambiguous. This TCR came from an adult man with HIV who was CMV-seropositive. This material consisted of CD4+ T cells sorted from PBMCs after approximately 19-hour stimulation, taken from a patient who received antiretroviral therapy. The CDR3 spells CASSQRTDQKNTEAFF. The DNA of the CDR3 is TGTGCCAGCTCCCAAAGGACGGACCAAAAAAACACTGAAGCTTTCTTT.